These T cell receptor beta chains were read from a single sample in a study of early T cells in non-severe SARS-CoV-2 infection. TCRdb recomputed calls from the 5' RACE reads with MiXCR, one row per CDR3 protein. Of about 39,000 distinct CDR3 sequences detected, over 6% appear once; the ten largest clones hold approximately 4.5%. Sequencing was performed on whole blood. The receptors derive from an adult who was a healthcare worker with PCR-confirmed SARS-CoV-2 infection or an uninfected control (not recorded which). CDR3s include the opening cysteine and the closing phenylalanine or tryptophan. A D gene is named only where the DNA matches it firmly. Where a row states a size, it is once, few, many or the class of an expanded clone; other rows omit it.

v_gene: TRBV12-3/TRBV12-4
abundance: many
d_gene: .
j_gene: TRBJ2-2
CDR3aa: CASSWDGTGELFF
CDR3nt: TGTGCCAGCAGTTGGGACGGCACCGGGGAGCTGTTTTTT

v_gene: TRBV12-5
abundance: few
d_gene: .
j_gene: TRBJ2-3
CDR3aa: CASGELGFMITDTQYF
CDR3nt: TGTGCTAGTGGTGAACTAGGTTTTATGATCACAGATACGCAGTATTTT

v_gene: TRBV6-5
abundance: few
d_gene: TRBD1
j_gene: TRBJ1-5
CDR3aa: CASRRDRGDQPQHF
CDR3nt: TGTGCCAGCAGGCGCGACAGGGGAGATCAGCCCCAGCATTTT

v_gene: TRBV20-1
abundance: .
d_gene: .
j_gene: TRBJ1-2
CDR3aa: CSARDLPLTVYGYTF
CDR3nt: TGCAGTGCTAGAGATCTCCCCTTGACAGTCTATGGCTACACCTTC

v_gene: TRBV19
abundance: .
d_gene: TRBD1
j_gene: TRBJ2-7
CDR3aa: CASSIVPTGTGGYEQYF
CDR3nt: TGTGCCAGTAGTATAGTCCCTACCGGGACAGGGGGATACGAGCAGTACTTC

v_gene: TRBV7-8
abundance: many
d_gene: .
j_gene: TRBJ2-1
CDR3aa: CASSGQESSYNEQFF
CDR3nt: TGTGCCAGCAGCGGGCAAGAGAGCTCCTACAATGAGCAGTTCTTC

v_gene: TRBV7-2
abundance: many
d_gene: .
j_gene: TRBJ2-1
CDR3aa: CASSLNLLGNEQFF
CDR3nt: TGTGCCAGCAGCTTAAATCTACTGGGGAATGAGCAGTTCTTC

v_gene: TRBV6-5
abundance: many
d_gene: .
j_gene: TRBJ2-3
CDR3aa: CASSYGRGRTDTQYF
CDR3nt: TGTGCCAGCAGTTACGGGAGGGGGCGAACAGATACGCAGTATTTT

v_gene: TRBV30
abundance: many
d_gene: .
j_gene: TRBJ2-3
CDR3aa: CAWQMRTDTDTQYF
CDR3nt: TGTGCCTGGCAAATGAGGACAGACACAGATACGCAGTATTTT

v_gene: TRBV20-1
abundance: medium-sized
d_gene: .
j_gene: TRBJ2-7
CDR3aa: CSARALYEQYF
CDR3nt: TGCAGTGCTAGAGCACTTTACGAGCAGTACTTC

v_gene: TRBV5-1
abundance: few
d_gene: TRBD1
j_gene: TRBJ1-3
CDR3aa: CASSPGQGGGNTIYF
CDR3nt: TGCGCCAGCAGCCCGGGACAGGGCGGTGGAAACACCATATATTTT

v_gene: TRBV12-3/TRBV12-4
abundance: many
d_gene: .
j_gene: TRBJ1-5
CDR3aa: CASSSYRVGQPQHF
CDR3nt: TGTGCCAGCAGTTCCTACAGGGTAGGTCAGCCCCAGCATTTT

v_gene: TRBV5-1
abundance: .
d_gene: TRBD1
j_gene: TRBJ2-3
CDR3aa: CASSLGPGQVGDTQYF
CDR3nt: TGCGCCAGCAGCTTGGGACCCGGACAGGTCGGGGATACGCAGTATTTT

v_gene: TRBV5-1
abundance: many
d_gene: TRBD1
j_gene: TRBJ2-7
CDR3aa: CASSRDRVHEQYF
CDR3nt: TGCGCCAGCAGCCGGGACAGGGTTCACGAGCAGTACTTC

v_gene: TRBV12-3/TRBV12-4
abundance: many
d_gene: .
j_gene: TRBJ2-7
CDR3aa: CASSFGGPPTYEQYF
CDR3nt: TGTGCCAGCAGTTTCGGGGGCCCACCTACCTACGAGCAGTACTTC

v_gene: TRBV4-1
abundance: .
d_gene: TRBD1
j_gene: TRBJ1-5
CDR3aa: CASSHQDRDGEPQHF
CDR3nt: TGCGCCAGCAGCCACCAAGACAGGGATGGTGAGCCCCAGCATTTT

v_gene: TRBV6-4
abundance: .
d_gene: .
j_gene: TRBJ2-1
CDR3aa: CASSDSKEGAYNEQFF
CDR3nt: TGTGCCAGCAGTGACTCGAAAGAAGGCGCCTACAATGAGCAGTTCTTC

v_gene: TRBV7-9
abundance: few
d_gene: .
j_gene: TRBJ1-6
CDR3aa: CASSRDGENSPLHF
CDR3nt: TGTGCCAGCAGTAGGGACGGCGAGAATTCACCCCTCCACTTT

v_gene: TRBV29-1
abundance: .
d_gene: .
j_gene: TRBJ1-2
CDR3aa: CSAKTEGYGYTF
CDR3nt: TGCAGCGCCAAGACAGAGGGCTATGGCTACACCTTC

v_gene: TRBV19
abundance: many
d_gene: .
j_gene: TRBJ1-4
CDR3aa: CASMRSGNEKLFF
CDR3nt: TGTGCCAGTATGCGGTCTGGTAATGAAAAACTGTTTTTT

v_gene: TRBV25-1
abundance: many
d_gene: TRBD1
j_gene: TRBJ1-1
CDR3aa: CASSEYNRGVRDRAFF
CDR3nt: TGTGCCAGCAGTGAATACAACAGGGGGGTCCGGGATAGAGCTTTCTTT

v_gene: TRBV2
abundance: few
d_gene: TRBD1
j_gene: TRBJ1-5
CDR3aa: CASSLDRGDNQPQHF
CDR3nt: TGTGCCAGCAGTTTAGACAGGGGGGACAATCAGCCCCAGCATTTT

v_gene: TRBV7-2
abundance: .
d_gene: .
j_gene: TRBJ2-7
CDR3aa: CASSPKAVYEQYF
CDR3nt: TGTGCCAGCAGTCCCAAAGCAGTCTACGAGCAGTACTTC

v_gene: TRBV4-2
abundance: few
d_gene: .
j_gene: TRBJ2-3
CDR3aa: CASSQRVADTQYF
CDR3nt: TGTGCCAGCAGTCAAAGGGTGGCAGATACGCAGTATTTT

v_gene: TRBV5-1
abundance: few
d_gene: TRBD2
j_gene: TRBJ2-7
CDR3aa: CASSPGLGYEQYF
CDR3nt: TGCGCCAGCAGCCCGGGACTAGGCTACGAGCAGTACTTC

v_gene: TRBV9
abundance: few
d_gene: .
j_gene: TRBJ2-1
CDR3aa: CASSVGSGALEEQFF
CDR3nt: TGTGCCAGCAGCGTCGGGTCGGGGGCCCTCGAGGAGCAGTTCTTC

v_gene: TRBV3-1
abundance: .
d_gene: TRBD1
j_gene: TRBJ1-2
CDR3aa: CASSQDGTVRGYTF
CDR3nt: TGTGCCAGCAGCCAAGACGGGACAGTCCGGGGCTACACCTTC

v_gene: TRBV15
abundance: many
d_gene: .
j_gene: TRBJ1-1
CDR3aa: CATSRDLTEAFF
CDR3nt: TGTGCCACCAGCAGAGATTTAACTGAAGCTTTCTTT

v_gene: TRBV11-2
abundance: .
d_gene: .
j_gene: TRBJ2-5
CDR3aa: CASRPFRQKLQETQYF
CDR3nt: TGTGCCAGCAGACCCTTCCGACAGAAGCTCCAAGAGACCCAGTACTTC

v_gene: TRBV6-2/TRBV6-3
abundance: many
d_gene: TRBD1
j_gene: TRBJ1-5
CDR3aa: CASSSSGTGNQPQHF
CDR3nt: TGTGCCAGCAGTTCCTCCGGGACAGGCAATCAGCCCCAGCATTTT

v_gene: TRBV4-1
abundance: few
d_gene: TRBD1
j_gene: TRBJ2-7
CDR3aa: CASSQVWDRIIF
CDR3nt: TGCGCCAGCAGCCAAGTCTGGGACAGAATAATATTC

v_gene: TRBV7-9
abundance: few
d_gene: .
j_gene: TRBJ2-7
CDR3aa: CVSSLSGMDYEQYF
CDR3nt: TGTGTCAGCAGCTTATCAGGGATGGATTACGAGCAGTACTTC

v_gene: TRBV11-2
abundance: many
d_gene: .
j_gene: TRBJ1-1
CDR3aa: CASSLESGADEAFF
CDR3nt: TGTGCCAGCAGCTTAGAATCAGGGGCGGATGAAGCTTTCTTT

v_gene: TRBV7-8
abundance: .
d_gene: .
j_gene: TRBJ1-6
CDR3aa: CASSLVPAGASSPLHF
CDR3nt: TGTGCCAGCAGCTTAGTACCGGCAGGGGCGTCATCACCCCTCCACTTT

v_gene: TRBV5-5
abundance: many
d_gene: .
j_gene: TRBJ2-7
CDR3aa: CASSVSTGSYEQYF
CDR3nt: TGTGCCAGCAGCGTTTCGACGGGCTCCTACGAGCAGTACTTC

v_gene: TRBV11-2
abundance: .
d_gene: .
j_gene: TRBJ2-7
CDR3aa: CASSLLLYPAEQYF
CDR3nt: TGTGCCAGCAGCTTACTTCTCTACCCGGCCGAGCAGTACTTC

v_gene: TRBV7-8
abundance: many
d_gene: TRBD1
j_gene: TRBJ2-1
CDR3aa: CASSLMTGGSYNEQFF
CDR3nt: TGTGCCAGCAGTTTGATGACAGGGGGTTCCTACAATGAGCAGTTCTTC

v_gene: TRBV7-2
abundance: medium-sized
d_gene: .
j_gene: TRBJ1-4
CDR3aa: CASSLVWQNEKLFF
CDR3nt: TGTGCCAGCAGCTTAGTCTGGCAGAACGAAAAACTGTTTTTT

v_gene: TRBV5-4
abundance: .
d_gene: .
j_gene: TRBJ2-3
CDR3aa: CASSLETTRPDTQYF
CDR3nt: TGTGCCAGCAGCTTGGAGACTACCCGACCAGATACGCAGTATTTT

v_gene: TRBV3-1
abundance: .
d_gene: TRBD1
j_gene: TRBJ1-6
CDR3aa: CASSQGVFGQGEFNSPLHF
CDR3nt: TGTGCCAGCAGCCAAGGGGTATTCGGGCAGGGGGAATTCAATTCACCCCTCCACTTT

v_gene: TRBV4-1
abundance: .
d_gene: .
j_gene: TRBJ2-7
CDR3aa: CASSQDDYEQYF
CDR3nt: TGCGCCAGCAGCCAGGATGACTACGAGCAGTACTTC